This T cell receptor beta chain was observed in a study of blood T cell repertoires in COVID-19. The wider study: The United States, Italy and Spain provided the acute and convalescent COVID-19 samples. Sample material is recorded as cDNA or gDNA derived from T cells, B-cell-depleted T cells, or PBMCs.

Cohort placement rested on clinical history that participants reported themselves. The method was immunoSEQ multiplex PCR; TCRdb's version includes in-frame clones alone and lacks a portion of them. The data hold over 250,000 clones, with 87% observed a single time. The CDR3 is 11 amino acids. V shed 8 bases and J shed 2 bases, with 5 bases lying between them. The sample taken for sequencing was PBMCs or T cells enriched from blood (not recorded which). This receptor was identified in a woman between 25 and 40 years old who had recovered from COVID-19. The chain links TRBV12-3 or TRBV12-4 to TRBJ2-3; D ambiguous. The CDR3 bases are TGTGCCAGCTCGTTCACAGATACGCAGTATTTT. This codes for CASSFTDTQYF.